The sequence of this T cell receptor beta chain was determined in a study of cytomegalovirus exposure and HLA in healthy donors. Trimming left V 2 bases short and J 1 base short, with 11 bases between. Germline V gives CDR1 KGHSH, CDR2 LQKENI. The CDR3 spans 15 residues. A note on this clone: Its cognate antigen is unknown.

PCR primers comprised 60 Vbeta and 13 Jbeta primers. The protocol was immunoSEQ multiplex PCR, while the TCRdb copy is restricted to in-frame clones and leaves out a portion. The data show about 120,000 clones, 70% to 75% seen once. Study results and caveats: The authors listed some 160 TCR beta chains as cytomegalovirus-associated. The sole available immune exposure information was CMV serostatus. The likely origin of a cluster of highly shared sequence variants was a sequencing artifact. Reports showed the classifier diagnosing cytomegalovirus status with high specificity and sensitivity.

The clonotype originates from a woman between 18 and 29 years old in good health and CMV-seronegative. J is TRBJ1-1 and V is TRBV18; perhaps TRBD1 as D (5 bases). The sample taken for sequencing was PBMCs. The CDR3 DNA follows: TGTGCCAGCTCACCATTGGGGGGAGGGAACACTGAAGCTTTCTTT. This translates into CASSPLGGGNTEAFF. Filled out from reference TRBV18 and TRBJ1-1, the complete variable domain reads NAGVMQNPRHLVRRRGQEARLRCSPMKGHSHVYWYRQLPEEGLKFMVYLQKENIIDESGMPKERFSAEFPKEGPSILRIQQVVRGDSAAYFCASSPLGGGNTEAFFGQGTRLTVV.